These T cell receptor beta chains were read from a single sample in a study of blood T cell repertoires in COVID-19. Data came from immunoSEQ multiplex PCR; TCRdb stores just in-frame clones and leaves some out. The sample lists 30,000 to 40,000 clones, about 90% occurring once. Sequencing input: peripheral blood. The receptor source for this set is a human donor in a cohort sampled during active COVID-19. Each CDR3 is given without its conserved first and last residue. Fields, in order: CDR3 protein, V gene.

ASSAFGREGNEQF	TRBV6-5
ASTYLGGEAF	TRBV6-5
ASSLGTGREETEAF	TRBV7-9
ASSRRSTFNSPLH	TRBV2
ATSRDQGTGANVLT	TRBV15
ASSPQQGQVMNTEAF	TRBV18
ASSVQGINEKLF	TRBV5-6
ASKADPSYNEQF	TRBV10-2
ATSGTGTSGAHEQF	TRBV15
ASSPPLGLNTEAF	TRBV7-2
ASSQGGALRETQY	TRBV4-2
ASTPPPSSGVGETQY	TRBV19
ASMWGVGQPQH	TRBV2
ASSLRMGAEAF	TRBV3-1/TRBV3-2
AWSVRGRVTGELF	TRBV30
ASSPRTSGGVAYNEQF	TRBV4-1